Each of the 29 T cell receptor beta chains below was sequenced from the same sample in a study of T cells in Graves' hyperthyroidism and ophthalmopathy. Amplified TCR beta CDR3 regions came from RNA transcripts. An initial round of RT-PCR targeting the TCR CDR3 relied on the HTBI primer set. TCRdb fed the multiplex PCR reads into MiXCR, producing one record per CDR3 protein. The data contain approximately 410,000 distinct CDR3 sequences, about 15% of them singletons. Input material: blood. All receptors derive from a man between 18 and 29 years old with Graves' ophthalmopathy.

This rearrangement joins TRBV29-1 to TRBJ2-5, with D possibly TRBD1 on 6 matching bases. This CDR3 comprises 12 residues. Germline-derived CDR1 and CDR2 are SQVTM and ANQGSEA. Between the trimmed V and J ends, which lost 4 bases and 5 bases, there was a span of 11 bases. The CDR3: CSVVGAGETQYF. Here the CDR3 DNA reads TGCAGCGTTGTGGGGGCTGGGGAGACCCAGTACTTC.

The chain has TRBV10-3 and TRBJ1-1; 7 bases line up with TRBD1. The trim removed 6 bases at V and 1 base at J, leaving 5 bases unmatched. The length of the CDR3 is 14 residues. Germline-derived CDR1 and CDR2 are ENHRY and SYGVKD. The CDR3 bases are TGTGCCATCAGGCCGGGACAGAAGAACACTGAAGCTTTCTTT. Its translation: CAIRPGQKNTEAFF.

This clonotype has a count of ten or more. This sequence joins TRBV12-3 or TRBV12-4 and TRBJ2-7, with 7 bases identical to TRBD2. The CDR3 is made up of 14 amino acids. The trim removed 6 bases at V and 2 bases at J, leaving 7 bases unmatched. The CDR3 DNA is TGTGCCAGCAGCCCGCCCGCGGGAGCCTACGAGCAGTACTTC. Its protein product is CASSPPAGAYEQYF.

This clonotype was counted at least ten times. The chain carries TRBV20-1 and TRBJ2-7, with D tentatively TRBD2 (6 bases). V lost 0 bases, J lost 3 bases, and 12 bases lay in between. The germline CDR1 and CDR2 sequences are DFQATT and SNEGSKA (reference sequence). The CDR3 runs 14 residues. Here the CDR3 reads CSARDPSDIYEQYF. CDR3 coding DNA: TGCAGTGCTAGAGATCCTAGCGATATCTACGAGCAGTACTTC.

This clonotype has ten or more counts. V usage is TRBV18 and J usage is TRBJ2-5; D perhaps matches TRBD2 (6 bases). The germline V and J ends were trimmed by 3 bases and 6 bases, with 14 bases remaining between them. The germline V gene has CDR1 KGHSH and CDR2 LQKENI. CDR3 size: 14 residues. DNA of the CDR3: TGTGCCAGCTCACCCACATGGGGGAGGCAGACCCAGTACTTC. It translates to CASSPTWGRQTQYF.

On this clonotype: Since a much larger clone is just one base distant, this may be a read error. The V call is TRBV5-8, the J call TRBJ2-5; TRBD1 might be the D (6 bases). This CDR3 contains 15 residues. V was trimmed by 3 bases and J by 4 bases, leaving 16 bases between them. Germline V lookup: CDR1 SGHTS, CDR2 YDEGEE. The CDR3 region is CASSSPTQGRETQYF. CDR3 DNA sequence: TGTGCCAGCAGCTCCCCGACCCAGGGGAGAGAGACCCAGTACTTC.

The V and J genes are TRBV19 and TRBJ2-1; 8 bases align to TRBD2. J lost 4 bases, V lost 3 bases, and 11 bases had no gene match. The length of the CDR3 is 17 residues. Germline V gives CDR1 LNHDA, CDR2 SQIVND (reference sequence). The CDR3 DNA sequence: TGTGCCAGTAGTATCGATTCCCCTAGCGGGCCTTACAATGAGCAGTTCTTC. Translated, it gives CASSIDSPSGPYNEQFF. Looking up the rest from reference TRBV19 and TRBJ2-1 gives the full variable domain: DGGITQSPKYLFRKEGQNVTLSCEQNLNHDAMYWYRQDPGQGLRLIYYSQIVNDFQKGDIAEGYSVSREKKESFPLTVTSAQKNPTAFYLCASSIDSPSGPYNEQFFGPGTRLTVL.

This chain connects TRBV7-9 to TRBJ2-7; 7 bases map to TRBD2. Germline V gives CDR1 SEHNR, CDR2 FQNEAQ (reference sequence). Trimming removed 5 bases from V and 2 bases from J; junction bases left unmatched: 18. This CDR3 spans 18 amino acids. The CDR3 region has the DNA TGTGCCAGCAGCCCCGGGACTGGCGGGAGCCCCGAAACCTACGAGCAGTACTTC. Protein product: CASSPGTGGSPETYEQYF. Filled out from reference TRBV7-9 and TRBJ2-7, the complete variable domain reads DTGVSQNPRHKITKRGQNVTFRCDPISEHNRLYWYRQTLGQGPEFLTYFQNEAQLEKSRLLSDRFSAERPKGSFSTLEIQRTEQGDSAMYLCASSPGTGGSPETYEQYFGPGTRLTVT.

This clonotype was recorded at least ten times. The V call is TRBV7-9, the J call TRBJ2-1, with D unclear. Looked up from germline, CDR1 is SEHNR and CDR2 is FQNEAQ (reference sequence). This CDR3 has 12 residues. The V gene lost 3 bases and the J gene lost 8 bases, with 8 bases spanning the gap. CDR3 amino acids: CASSLEFYEQFF. As DNA, the CDR3 is TGTGCCAGCAGCTTGGAGTTTTATGAGCAGTTCTTC. Based on the CDR3 plus reference TRBV7-9 and TRBJ2-1, the full variable domain is DTGVSQNPRHKITKRGQNVTFRCDPISEHNRLYWYRQTLGQGPEFLTYFQNEAQLEKSRLLSDRFSAERPKGSFSTLEIQRTEQGDSAMYLCASSLEFYEQFFGPGTRLTVL.

The gene calls are TRBV29-1 and TRBJ1-2; D is unresolved. Germline CDR1 and CDR2: SQVTM and ANQGSEA. The CDR3 consists of 12 residues. V was pared by 3 bases and J by 4 bases, with 9 bases between. Here the CDR3 reads CSVDKVGYGYTF. CDR3 DNA: TGCAGCGTTGATAAGGTGGGCTATGGCTACACCTTC.

The table lists this clonotype with a few counts. The chain links TRBV5-1 to TRBJ2-3; 8 nucleotides line up with TRBD2. Trimming removed 4 bases from V and 4 bases from J; junction bases left unmatched: 14. CDR1 SGHRS and CDR2 YFSETQ come from the germline V gene. This CDR3 has 17 amino acids. CDR3 sequence reads: CASSPYPGSGRADTQYF. In nucleotides, the CDR3 is TGCGCCAGCAGCCCATACCCGGGGAGCGGGAGAGCAGATACGCAGTATTTT.

The chain joins TRBV6-2 or TRBV6-3 to TRBJ2-7, with 8 bases lining up with TRBD1. Germline CDR1 and CDR2: MNHEY and SVGEGT. CDR3 length: 15 amino acids. Trimming removed 2 bases from V and 0 bases from J; junction bases left unmatched: 3. The CDR3 reads CASSYGTGLSYEQYF. The CDR3 DNA sequence: TGTGCCAGCAGTTACGGGACAGGACTCTCCTACGAGCAGTACTTC.

This clonotype was found many times. The chain joins TRBV6-1 to TRBJ1-1; D is perhaps TRBD1 (6 bases). The germline V and J ends were trimmed by 2 bases and 4 bases, with 11 bases remaining between them. The CDR3 totals 14 residues. CDR1 is MNHNS and CDR2 is SASEGT in the germline V gene. The CDR3 protein is CASSEYQGLTEAFF. The CDR3 nucleotides read TGTGCCAGCAGTGAATATCAGGGGCTCACTGAAGCTTTCTTT.

In this sample, this clonotype turned up a few times. The CDR3 reads CASSQEPSGLSYEQYF. The CDR3 coding sequence is TGCGCCAGCAGCCAAGAACCTAGCGGGCTTTCCTACGAGCAGTACTTC. The gene calls are TRBV4-1 and TRBJ2-7; 8 bases match TRBD2. Germline trimming cut 0 bases from V and 1 base from J; bases unmatched to any gene: 5. The germline V gene encodes CDR1 MGHRA and CDR2 YSYEKL. The CDR3 is 16 amino acids.

This clonotype appeared many times. V usage is TRBV2 and J usage is TRBJ1-5, with 7 nucleotides matching TRBD1. Germline loops: CDR1 SNHLY, CDR2 FYNNEI. V shed 7 bases, J shed 0 bases, and the junction held 6 bases outside the gene matches. This CDR3 region has 15 residues. The CDR3, as DNA: TGTGCCAGCACCCAGACAGGGTATAGCAATCAGCCCCAGCATTTT. This codes for CASTQTGYSNQPQHF.

This chain's CDR3 is CASSSGGQSTDTQYF. The CDR3 DNA sequence: TGCGCCAGCAGCTCAGGGGGTCAGAGCACAGATACGCAGTATTTT. This rearrangement joins TRBV5-1 to TRBJ2-3; 7 nucleotides agree with TRBD1. J lost 0 bases, V lost 3 bases, and 4 bases had no gene match. The CDR3 contains 15 residues. Germline V gene data show CDR1 as SGHRS and CDR2 as YFSETQ. Supplemented by reference TRBV5-1 and TRBJ2-3, the full variable domain reads KAGVTQTPRYLIKTRGQQVTLSCSPISGHRSVSWYQQTPGQGLQFLFEYFSETQRNKGNFPGRFSGRQFSNSRSEMNVSTLELGDSALYLCASSSGGQSTDTQYFGPGTRLTVL.

At least ten counts were recorded for this clonotype. The V call is TRBV20-1, the J call TRBJ2-3; D remains ambiguous. The ends were cut back, 6 bases at V and 4 bases at J, with 11 bases in the middle. CDR1 and CDR2 (germline): DFQATT, SNEGSKA (reference sequence). This CDR3 contains 12 residues. For the CDR3, the DNA is TGCAGTGCCGAAGACGGGCCAGATACGCAGTATTTT. It is translated as CSAEDGPDTQYF.

This chain joins TRBV9 and TRBJ1-6; D unresolved. The CDR3 is 14 amino acids. Germline-derived CDR1 and CDR2 are SGDLS and YYNGEE. V gave up 5 bases and J gave up 7 bases, with 13 bases separating them. The CDR3 DNA sequence: TGTGCCAGCAGTAGGGTGGGTCCGAATTCACCCCTCCACTTT. Its protein is CASSRVGPNSPLHF.

This clonotype appeared many times. This chain links TRBV2 with TRBJ2-5; tentative D call: TRBD1 (6 bases). There are 14 residues in the CDR3. Germline V CDR1 and CDR2: SNHLY, FYNNEI. Trimming stripped 6 bases from V and 4 bases from J, with 15 bases between. The CDR3 loop reads CASSWTAGGETQYF. The DNA of the CDR3 is TGTGCCAGCAGCTGGACAGCTGGAGGAGAGACCCAGTACTTC.

This clonotype was counted many times. The CDR3 DNA sequence: TGTGCCAGCAGCCAGGGGGGTGACTACGAGCAGTACTTC. This sequence encodes CASSQGGDYEQYF. The chain carries TRBV7-9 and TRBJ2-7; D might be TRBD1 (7 bases). This CDR3 contains 13 residues. Germline lookup yields CDR1 SEHNR and CDR2 FQNEAQ (reference sequence). V lost 5 bases, J lost 3 bases, and 11 bases lay in between.

A few counts support this clonotype. The genes are TRBV20-1 and TRBJ1-1, with 9 bases identical to TRBD1. Trimming took 3 bases from V and 4 from J; bases not matched to a gene: 6. Germline lookup yields CDR1 DFQATT and CDR2 SNEGSKA (reference sequence). This CDR3 is 14 amino acids long. The CDR3 spells CSASGRDRVTEAFF. The CDR3, as DNA: TGCAGTGCTAGTGGGCGGGACAGGGTCACTGAAGCTTTCTTT.

This clonotype was recorded a few times. CDR3 region: CASSLLTGMDSPLHF. The CDR3 DNA is TGTGCCAGCAGCTTATTGACAGGGATGGATTCACCCCTCCACTTT. This chain connects TRBV11-3 to TRBJ1-6; 7 nucleotides match TRBD1. This CDR3 comprises 15 residues. V lost 2 bases, J lost 8 bases, and 6 bases stayed unmatched. CDR1 and CDR2 (germline): SGHNT, YENEEA.

This clonotype has a count of ten or more. The chain carries TRBV20-1 and TRBJ1-5; maybe TRBD1 (5 bases). Trimming stripped 3 bases from V and 0 bases from J, with 12 bases between. The CDR3 extends over 15 amino acids. CDR1 and CDR2 (germline): DFQATT, SNEGSKA (reference sequence). CDR3 bases: TGCAGTGCTAGCGAGGGGACGGATAGCAATCAGCCCCAGCATTTT. Protein sequence: CSASEGTDSNQPQHF.

The rearrangement uses TRBV20-1 and TRBJ1-2; TRBD1 matches 8 bases. Trimming removed 6 bases from V and 10 bases from J; junction bases left unmatched: 13. CDR3 length: 13 residues. Germline V gene lookup returns CDR1 DFQATT and CDR2 SNEGSKA (reference sequence). CDR3 sequence (DNA): TGCAGTGCAAACGCAGGGGGCCCCCGGGACTACACCTTC. Translation: CSANAGGPRDYTF.

This clonotype showed up many times. This CDR3 is CASGRTGGLETQYF. CDR3 DNA: TGTGCCAGCGGTCGGACAGGGGGCCTCGAGACCCAGTACTTC. The J gene is TRBJ2-5, the V gene TRBV6-1, with 11 positions matching TRBD1. Germline V gene data show CDR1 as MNHNS and CDR2 as SASEGT. This CDR3 has 14 amino acids. The trim removed 8 bases at V and 5 bases at J, leaving 7 bases unmatched.

This clonotype was seen many times. J is TRBJ2-7 and V is TRBV6-5; 11 bases fit TRBD1. Unmatched junction bases numbered 6, after V lost 2 bases and J lost 3 bases. The CDR3 runs 16 residues. Germline CDR1 and CDR2: MNHEY and SVGAGI. This chain's CDR3 is CASSYKSDRGLYEQYF. Written as DNA, the CDR3 is TGTGCCAGCAGTTACAAATCGGACAGGGGGCTCTACGAGCAGTACTTC.

This clonotype was observed at least ten times. This chain's CDR3 is CASSPDSNIRPQHF. The CDR3 DNA reads as TGTGCCAGCTCACCGGACAGCAACATCAGGCCCCAGCATTTT. The chain couples TRBV18 to TRBJ1-5; weak D call: TRBD1 (6 bases). The germline V gene has CDR1 KGHSH and CDR2 LQKENI. The V gene lost 3 bases and the J gene lost 9 bases, with 15 bases spanning the gap. The CDR3 is 14 residues long.

Many counts were recorded for this clonotype. This chain connects TRBV5-1 to TRBJ1-4, with D tentatively TRBD1 (6 bases). This CDR3 spans 14 amino acids. CDR1 and CDR2 from the germline V gene are SGHRS and YFSETQ. Trimming pared 1 base from V and 8 bases from J, leaving 12 bases between. DNA for the CDR3: TGCGCCAGCAGCTTGCAACAGGGTATGGAAAAACTGTTTTTT. Amino acid sequence: CASSLQQGMEKLFF.

This clonotype was picked up a small number of times. V usage is TRBV9 and J usage is TRBJ2-1, with D tentatively TRBD1 or TRBD2 (6 bases each). V lost 2 bases and J lost 4, with 13 bases in between. From germline, CDR1 is SGDLS and CDR2 YYNGEE. This CDR3 spans 15 amino acids. CDR3 sequence: CASSVAGGLYNEQFF. Here the CDR3 DNA reads TGTGCCAGCAGCGTTGCCGGGGGCCTATACAATGAGCAGTTCTTC.